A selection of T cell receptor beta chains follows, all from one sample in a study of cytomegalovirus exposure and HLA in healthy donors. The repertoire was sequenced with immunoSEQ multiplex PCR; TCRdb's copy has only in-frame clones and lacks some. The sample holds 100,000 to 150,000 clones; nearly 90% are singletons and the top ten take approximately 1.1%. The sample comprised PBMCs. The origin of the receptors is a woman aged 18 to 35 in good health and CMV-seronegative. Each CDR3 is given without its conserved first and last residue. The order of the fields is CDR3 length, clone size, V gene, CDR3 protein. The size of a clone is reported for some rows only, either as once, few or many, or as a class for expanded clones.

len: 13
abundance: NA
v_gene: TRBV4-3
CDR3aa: ASSQLAGGYNEQF

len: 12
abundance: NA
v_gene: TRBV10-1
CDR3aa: ASSEEGEIETQY

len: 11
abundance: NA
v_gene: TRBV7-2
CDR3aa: ASSISGANVLT

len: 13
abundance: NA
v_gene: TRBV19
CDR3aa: ASRIEDSLTDTQY

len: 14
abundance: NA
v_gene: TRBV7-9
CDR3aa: ASSASLAVFQETQY

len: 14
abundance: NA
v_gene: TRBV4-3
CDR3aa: ASSQEMGTGNEKLF

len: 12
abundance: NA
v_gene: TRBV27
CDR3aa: ASSLFRGLNEQF

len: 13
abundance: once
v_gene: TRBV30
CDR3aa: AWSHAGGNTGELF

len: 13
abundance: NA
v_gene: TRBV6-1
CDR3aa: ASSEELGQNTEAF

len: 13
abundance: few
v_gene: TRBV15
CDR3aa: ATSRNRDRRTEAF

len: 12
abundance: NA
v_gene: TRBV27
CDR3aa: ASGSGIFNQPQH

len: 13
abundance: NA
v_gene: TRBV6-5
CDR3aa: ASSPDRGVNQPQH

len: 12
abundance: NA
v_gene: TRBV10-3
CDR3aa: AISSSGGVDTQY

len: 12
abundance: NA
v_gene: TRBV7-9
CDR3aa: ASSTGTGKNIQY

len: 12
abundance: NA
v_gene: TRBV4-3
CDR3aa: ASSQEDGEREQY

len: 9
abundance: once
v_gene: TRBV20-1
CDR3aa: SAPGTFERY

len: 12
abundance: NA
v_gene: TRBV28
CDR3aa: ASSSDREEQPQH

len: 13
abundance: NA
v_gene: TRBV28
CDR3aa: ASRTGTGNTGELF

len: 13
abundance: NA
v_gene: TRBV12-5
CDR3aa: ASGSGKGSLETQY

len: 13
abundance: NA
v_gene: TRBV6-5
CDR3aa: ASSPTISANYGYT

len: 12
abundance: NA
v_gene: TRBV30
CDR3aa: AWTHRAFMDTQY

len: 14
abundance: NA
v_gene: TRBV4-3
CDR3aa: ASSQSTGLGANVLT

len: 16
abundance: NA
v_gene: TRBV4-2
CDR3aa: ASSQALLNRAANYGYT

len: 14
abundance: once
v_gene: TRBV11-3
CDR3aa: ASSSPSGGSYNEQF

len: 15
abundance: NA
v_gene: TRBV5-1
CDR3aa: ASSLEGRLAGNNEQF

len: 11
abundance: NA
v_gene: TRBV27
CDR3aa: ATLGGSGNEQY

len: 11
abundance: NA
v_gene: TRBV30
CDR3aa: AWSVFLTGELF

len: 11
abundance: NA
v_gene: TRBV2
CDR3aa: ASSPTGPTEAF

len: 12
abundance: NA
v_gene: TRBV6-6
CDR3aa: ASSSTGMNYGYT

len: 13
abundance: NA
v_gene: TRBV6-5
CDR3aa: ASSYEGAITNEQF

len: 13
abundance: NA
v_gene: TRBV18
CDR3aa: ASSPRGGEHQPQH

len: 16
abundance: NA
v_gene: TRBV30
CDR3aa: AWSEPLGGGASNQPQH

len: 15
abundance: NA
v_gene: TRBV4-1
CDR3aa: ASSQELGAVSTDTQY